This T cell receptor (beta chain) was found in a study of cytomegalovirus exposure and HLA in healthy donors. Study information: Researchers previously reported finding 90 million to 130 million unique TCR beta sequences from 170 million or so T cells. There were about 85 million unique TCRs (from HLA-typed donors) in an early data release.

General observations from the study: The study dropped some indistinguishable V segments, TRBV6-2 and TRBV6-3 among them.

With regard to this clone: Its antigen is not known.

PCR employed 60 Vbeta and 13 Jbeta primers. This table comes from immunoSEQ multiplex PCR, and its TCRdb copy is limited to in-frame clones, with some not included. The sample consists of about 91,000 clones, around 86% of them appearing once. Germline V gene lookup returns CDR1 SNHLY and CDR2 FYNNEI. V lost 6 bases, J lost 1 base, and 8 bases stayed unmatched. The CDR3 sequence is 16 residues long. Sequenced material: PBMCs. The clonotype originates from a man aged 25 to 45 in good health and CMV-seropositive. V is TRBV2 and J is TRBJ2-1, with 8 bases fitting TRBD2. Here the CDR3 DNA reads TGTGCCAGCAGGGAAACGGGACTAGTATCCTACAATGAGCAGTTCTTC. It translates to CASRETGLVSYNEQFF.